This T cell receptor beta chain was documented in a study of blood T cell repertoires in COVID-19. Study details: The United States, Italy and Spain provided the acute and convalescent COVID-19 samples. Nucleic acid was either cDNA or gDNA, and it came from T cells, B-cell-depleted T cells, or PBMCs.

Original methodology: Reference gene primer amplification gave nucleated cell count estimates. Profiled with immunoSEQ multiplex PCR; TCRdb holds only in-frame clones, not every one. V and J calls plus clone size are reproduced from that table; the DNA served to infer D and trimming. The repertoire includes some 150,000 clones, about four fifths of them detected once, and approximately 2.9% sits in the top ten. The CDR3 length is 16 residues. The J segment lost 1 base and the V segment lost 3 bases, leaving 8 bases of the junction unmatched. In germline, CDR1 is KGHSH, CDR2 LQKENI. The sequencing sample was made of peripheral blood. This TCR was recovered from a woman at least 80 years old with acute or convalescent COVID-19. The chain has TRBV18 and TRBJ1-2; 7 positions agree with TRBD1. CDR3 region: CASSPRSGTDNYGYTF. As DNA, the CDR3 is TGTGCCAGCTCACCTCGCTCCGGGACAGATAACTATGGCTACACCTTC.